This T cell receptor beta chain was found in a study of beta chain features in type 1 diabetes. Regarding this clone: Its specificity is unknown.

V lost 2 bases, J lost 2 bases, and 9 bases lay in between. The CDR3 runs 14 residues. Germline V lookup: CDR1 LGHNA, CDR2 YSLEER. Sequenced material consisted of expressed TCRB transcripts (all of the isolated RNA was reverse transcribed). Assay used: immunoSEQ multiplex PCR; TCRdb lists only in-frame clones, some missing. The sample records a few hundred thousand clones, about 15% being singletons. Study-wide results and caveats: Any HLA type influence on TCRB rearrangement was left unresolved here. Type 1 diabetes patients had TCRB CDR3s that were shorter (moderately but significantly so) in all four CD4+ subsets.

V and J are TRBV4-3 and TRBJ1-1, with D maybe TRBD1 (5 bases). The specimen was naive CD4+ T cells from blood. The source is a woman aged 18-29 years in good health. The CDR3 sequence is CASSQNQGNTEAFF. CDR3 DNA sequence: TGCGCCAGCAGCCAAAATCAGGGCAACACTGAAGCTTTCTTT.